The 23 T cell receptor beta chains below were found in one sample sequenced in a study of blood T cell repertoires in COVID-19. Generated by immunoSEQ multiplex PCR, the TCRdb table keeps only in-frame clones and is missing some. The sample has around 240,000 clones, approximately 85% seen once; the top ten hold approximately 2%. The sequencing sample was made of PBMCs or T cells enriched from blood (not recorded which). The origin of the receptors is a woman between 50 and 59 years old who had recovered from COVID-19.

CDR3 protein: CASSEPGLAGVLSRNEQFF. CDR3 DNA sequence: TGTGCCAGCAGTGAACCGGGACTAGCGGGAGTCCTGAGCAGGAATGAGCAGTTCTTC. V usage is TRBV2 and J usage is TRBJ2-1, with 14 bases that match TRBD2. Germline CDR1 is SNHLY and CDR2 is FYNNEI. V dropped 2 bases and J dropped 7; count of bases not matched to a gene: 13. The length of the CDR3 is 19 residues.

The chain carries TRBV5-1 and TRBJ1-1, with 9 nucleotides matching TRBD1. The CDR3 length is 14 residues. Looked up from germline, CDR1 is SGHRS and CDR2 is YFSETQ. Germline trimming cut 0 bases from V and 8 bases from J; bases unmatched to any gene: 5. This CDR3 reads CASSLEGQGREAFF. CDR3 nucleotide sequence: TGCGCCAGCAGCTTGGAGGGACAGGGCAGAGAAGCTTTCTTT.

This clone was recorded only once. The V gene is TRBV6-5, the J gene TRBJ1-1; 8 positions agree with TRBD1. J lost 5 bases, V lost 0 bases, and 5 bases had no gene match. This CDR3 is built from 15 residues. Germline V gene sequence: CDR1 MNHEY, CDR2 SVGAGI. CDR3 DNA sequence: TGTGCCAGCAGTTACTCGTTCAGGGGGCGAACTGAAGCTTTCTTT. It yields the protein CASSYSFRGRTEAFF.

This clone occurred once. V is TRBV11-2 and J is TRBJ1-5; D not resolved. Looked up from germline, CDR1 is SGHAT and CDR2 is FQNNGV. This CDR3 contains 15 residues. Trimming removed 5 bases at V and 0 bases at J, with 11 bases between. In DNA, the CDR3 is TGTGCCAGCAGCCCCGGGATGGTTAGCAATCAGCCCCAGCATTTT. Its protein is CASSPGMVSNQPQHF.

This chain joins TRBV7-8 and TRBJ1-1; D remains ambiguous. This CDR3 region has 13 residues. Deletions cut 5 bases from V and 6 bases from J, with 13 bases between. Germline V lookup: CDR1 SGHVS, CDR2 FQNEAQ. The CDR3 bases are TGTGCCAGCAGCCTCGGTGGGCGACCTGAAGCTTTCTTT. Its translation is CASSLGGRPEAFF.

This clone was picked up one time. This sequence joins TRBV29-1 and TRBJ1-5; TRBD1 agrees at 8 bases. Germline CDR1 is SQVTM and CDR2 is ANQGSEA. The CDR3 is 13 amino acids. J gave up 7 bases and V 5 bases, and 7 bases lay outside the gene matches. In nucleotides, the CDR3 is TGCAGCGTTCGACTACAGGGGGACCAGCCCCAGCATTTT. Its protein is CSVRLQGDQPQHF.

V is TRBV19 and J is TRBJ1-2; 7 positions agree with TRBD1. J lost 1 base, V lost 6 bases, and 5 bases had no gene match. This CDR3 comprises 14 residues. From germline, CDR1 is LNHDA and CDR2 SQIVND (reference sequence). The CDR3 spells CASSLRGINYGYTF. For the CDR3, the DNA is TGTGCCAGTAGCCTCAGGGGGATTAACTATGGCTACACCTTC.

The chain is built from TRBV4-1 and TRBJ2-7; 8 positions match TRBD2. The CDR3 runs to 17 residues. Germline CDR1 MGHRA, CDR2 YSYEKL. V was clipped by 3 bases and J by 3 bases; unmatched bases: 13. CDR3 sequence reads: CASSQATAGLVFYEQYF. The CDR3 nucleotides are TGCGCCAGCAGCCAGGCCACGGCGGGACTAGTTTTCTACGAGCAGTACTTC.

This clone was seen just once. The genes are TRBV5-4 and TRBJ2-5, with D perhaps matching TRBD2 (5 bases). Germline lookup yields CDR1 SGHNT and CDR2 YYREEE (reference sequence). The V gene lost 0 bases and the J gene lost 6 bases, with 9 bases spanning the gap. This CDR3 contains 13 residues. The CDR3 reads CASSLDPGKTQYF. Here the CDR3 DNA reads TGTGCCAGCAGCTTGGATCCGGGAAAGACCCAGTACTTC.

The chain joins TRBV9 to TRBJ2-1; 9 nucleotides agree with TRBD2. The CDR3 runs to 16 residues. The V and J ends lost 0 bases and 7 bases, in that order; junction bases with no gene match: 8. The V gene's germline CDR1 is SGDLS and CDR2 YYNGEE. The CDR3 sequence: CASSVASGTSGNEQFF. CDR3 bases: TGTGCCAGCAGCGTAGCTAGTGGCACTAGCGGGAATGAGCAGTTCTTC.

V and J are TRBV28 and TRBJ2-7; no definite D call. V was shortened by 2 bases and J by 2 bases, with 10 bases between the two germline ends. The CDR3 is 14 residues long. The germline V gene has CDR1 MDHEN and CDR2 SYDVKM. CDR3 protein: CASSLGLTTYEQYF. DNA for the CDR3: TGTGCCAGCAGTTTAGGGCTTACCACCTACGAGCAGTACTTC.

DNA for the CDR3: TGTGCCAGCTATGGACTAGCGGGAGCCGGGGATACGCAGTATTTT. Translating gives CASYGLAGAGDTQYF. V gene TRBV28 combines with J gene TRBJ2-3; 13 positions match TRBD2. The CDR3 sequence is 15 residues long. Germline V gene lookup returns CDR1 MDHEN and CDR2 SYDVKM. The ends lost 8 bases at V and 6 bases at J; junction bases unmatched: 8.

The chain is built from TRBV2 and TRBJ1-4; TRBD1 agrees at 7 bases. Trimming took 4 bases from V and 8 from J; bases not matched to a gene: 7. The length of the CDR3 is 14 residues. Germline V gives CDR1 SNHLY, CDR2 FYNNEI. This CDR3 reads CASSVDRVGEKLFF. The CDR3 DNA is TGTGCCAGCAGTGTTGACAGGGTTGGGGAAAAACTGTTTTTT.

The chain combines TRBV5-1 with TRBJ2-1, with 7 bases that match TRBD1. J was trimmed by 12 bases and V by 0 bases; bases with no gene match: 6. Germline CDR1 SGHRS, CDR2 YFSETQ. This CDR3 contains 13 residues. This chain's CDR3 is CASSLAEGAGQFF. The CDR3 DNA is TGCGCCAGCAGCTTGGCCGAGGGGGCTGGGCAGTTCTTC.

V is TRBV6-1 and J is TRBJ1-2, with D possibly being TRBD1 (6 bases). The CDR3 sequence is 14 residues long. The V end lost 1 base, the J end lost 4 bases, and 10 bases lay between the germline ends. Germline V gives CDR1 MNHNS, CDR2 SASEGT. This CDR3 is CASSEGSRGYGYTF. The CDR3 nucleotides read TGTGCCAGCAGTGAAGGGTCCAGGGGCTATGGCTACACCTTC.

V gene TRBV5-1 combines with J gene TRBJ2-3; possibly TRBD1 for D (5 bases). The CDR3 is 15 amino acids. With 3 bases removed from V and 0 bases from J, the gap between germline ends came to 11 bases. Germline V gives CDR1 SGHRS, CDR2 YFSETQ. CDR3 in amino acids: CASSSKGASTDTQYF. As DNA, the CDR3 is TGCGCCAGCAGCTCGAAAGGGGCGAGCACAGATACGCAGTATTTT.

The chain employs TRBV18 and TRBJ1-1; no firm D call. With 4 bases removed from V and 10 bases from J, the gap between germline ends came to 13 bases. Germline loops: CDR1 KGHSH, CDR2 LQKENI. The CDR3 extends over 12 amino acids. CDR3 coding DNA: TGTGCCAGCTCACTCAGCTCACGAGGAGCTTTCTTT. Its translation: CASSLSSRGAFF. Drawing the rest from reference TRBV18 and TRBJ1-1, the complete variable domain is NAGVMQNPRHLVRRRGQEARLRCSPMKGHSHVYWYRQLPEEGLKFMVYLQKENIIDESGMPKERFSAEFPKEGPSILRIQQVVRGDSAAYFCASSLSSRGAFFGQGTRLTVV.

The V gene is TRBV4-1, the J gene TRBJ2-1, with TRBD2 matching 10 bases. Trimming removed 4 bases from V and 10 bases from J; junction bases left unmatched: 10. The CDR3 totals 15 residues. Germline-derived CDR1 and CDR2 are MGHRA and YSYEKL. CDR3 loop: CASSRPLAGVWEQFF. CDR3 nucleotide sequence: TGCGCCAGCAGCCGCCCCCTAGCGGGAGTCTGGGAGCAGTTCTTC.

This chain uses TRBV6-1 with TRBJ2-6; D possibly corresponds to TRBD1 (5 bases). The V end lost 3 bases, the J end lost 0 bases, and 9 bases lay between the germline ends. The V gene's germline CDR1 is MNHNS and CDR2 SASEGT. The length of the CDR3 is 16 residues. CDR3 loop: CASSDPGFSGANVLTF. The CDR3 DNA reads TGTGCCAGCAGTGACCCAGGGTTCTCTGGGGCCAACGTCCTGACTTTC.

The gene calls are TRBV3-1 (or the pseudogene TRBV3-2) and TRBJ1-5, with a possible D match to TRBD1 (6 bases). The CDR3 is 15 residues long. Per germline, CDR1 LGHDT and CDR2 YNNKEL (reference sequence). V lost 0 bases and J 6 bases, leaving 12 bases between the germline ends. The CDR3 nucleotides read TGTGCCAGCAGCCAAGAGGGGGGGCAGGGTCAGCCCCAGCATTTT. This codes for CASSQEGGQGQPQHF.

The chain links TRBV7-2 to TRBJ1-2; 7 bases are shared with TRBD1. Germline CDR1 reads SGHTA; CDR2 reads FQGNSA. Trimming cost V 5 bases and J 5 bases; bases outside gene matches: 5. CDR3 size: 13 residues. In nucleotides, the CDR3 is TGTGCCAGCAGCCTTGGACAGGAGTATGGCTACACCTTC. This gives the protein CASSLGQEYGYTF.

Details on this clone: Sequence at one end of the junction differs from germline and may be a read error. V is TRBV2 and J is TRBJ1-1, with D unclear. The germline gives CDR1 SNHLY, CDR2 FYNNEI. The CDR3 runs 12 residues. CDR3 DNA: TGTGCCAGCAGTGGATCGGGAACTGGAGCTTTCTTT. It yields the protein CASSGSGTGAFF.

This clone was counted ten times or more. The chain joins TRBV7-2 to TRBJ2-7, with D possibly matching TRBD2 (6 bases). Germline values: CDR1 SGHTA, CDR2 FQGNSA. The CDR3 length is 12 residues. V lost 10 bases, J lost 2 bases, and 12 bases lay in between. The CDR3 is CATHGGTYEQYF. CDR3 nucleotide sequence: TGTGCCACTCACGGGGGAACCTACGAGCAGTACTTC.